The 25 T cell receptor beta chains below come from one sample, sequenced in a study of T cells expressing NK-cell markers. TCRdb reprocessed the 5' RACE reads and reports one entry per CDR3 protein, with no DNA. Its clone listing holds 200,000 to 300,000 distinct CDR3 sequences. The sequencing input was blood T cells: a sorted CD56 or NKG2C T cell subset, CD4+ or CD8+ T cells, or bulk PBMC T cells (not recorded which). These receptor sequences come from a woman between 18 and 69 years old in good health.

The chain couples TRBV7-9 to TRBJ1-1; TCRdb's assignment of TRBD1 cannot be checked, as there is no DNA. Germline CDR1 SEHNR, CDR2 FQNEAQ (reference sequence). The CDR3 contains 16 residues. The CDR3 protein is CASSLDGQAGNTEAFF.

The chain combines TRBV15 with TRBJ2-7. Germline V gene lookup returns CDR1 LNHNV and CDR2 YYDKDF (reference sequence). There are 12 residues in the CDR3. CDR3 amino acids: CATSLQPYEQYF. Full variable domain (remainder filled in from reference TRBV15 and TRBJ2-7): DAMVIQNPRYQVTQFGKPVTLSCSQTLNHNVMYWYQQKSSQAPKLLFHYYDKDFNNEADTPDNFQSRRPNTSFCFLDIRSPGLGDTAMYLCATSLQPYEQYFGPGTRLTVT.

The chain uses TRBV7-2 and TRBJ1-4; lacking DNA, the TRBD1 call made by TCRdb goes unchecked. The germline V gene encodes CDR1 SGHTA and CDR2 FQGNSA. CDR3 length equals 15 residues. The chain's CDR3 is CASSDPPRGNEKLFF.

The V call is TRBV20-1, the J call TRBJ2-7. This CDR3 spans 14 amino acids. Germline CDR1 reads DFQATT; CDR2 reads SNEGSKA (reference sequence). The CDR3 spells CSARASGRTYEQYF.

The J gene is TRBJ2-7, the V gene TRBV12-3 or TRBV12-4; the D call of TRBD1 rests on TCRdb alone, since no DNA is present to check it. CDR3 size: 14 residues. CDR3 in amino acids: CASSPHRVTYEQYF.

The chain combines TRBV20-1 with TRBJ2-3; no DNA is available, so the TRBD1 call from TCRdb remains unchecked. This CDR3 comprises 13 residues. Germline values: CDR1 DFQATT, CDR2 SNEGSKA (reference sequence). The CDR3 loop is CSALRTGSDTQYF.

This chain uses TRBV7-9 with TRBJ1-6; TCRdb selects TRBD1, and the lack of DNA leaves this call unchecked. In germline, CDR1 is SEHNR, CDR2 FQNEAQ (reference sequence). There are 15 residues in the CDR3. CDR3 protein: CASSPSGAGMSPLHF.

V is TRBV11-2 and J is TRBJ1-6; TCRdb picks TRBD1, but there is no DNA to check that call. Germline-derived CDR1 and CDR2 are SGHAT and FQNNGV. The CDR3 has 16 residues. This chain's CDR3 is CASSPFQGGDNSPLHF.

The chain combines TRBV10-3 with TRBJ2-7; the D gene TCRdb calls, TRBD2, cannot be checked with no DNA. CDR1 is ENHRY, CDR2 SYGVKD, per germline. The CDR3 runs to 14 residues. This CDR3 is CAISESGLAGETYF.

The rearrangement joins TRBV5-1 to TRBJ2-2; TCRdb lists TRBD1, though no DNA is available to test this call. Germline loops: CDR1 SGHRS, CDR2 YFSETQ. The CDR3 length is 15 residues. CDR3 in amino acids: CASSPGTANTGELFF.

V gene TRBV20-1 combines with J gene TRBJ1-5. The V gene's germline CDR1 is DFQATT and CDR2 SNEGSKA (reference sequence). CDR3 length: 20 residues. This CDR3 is CSARDSRSGALIYSNQPQHF.

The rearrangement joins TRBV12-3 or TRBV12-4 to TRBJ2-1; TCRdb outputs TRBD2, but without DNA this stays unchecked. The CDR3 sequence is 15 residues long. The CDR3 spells CASTPPLRANNEQFF.

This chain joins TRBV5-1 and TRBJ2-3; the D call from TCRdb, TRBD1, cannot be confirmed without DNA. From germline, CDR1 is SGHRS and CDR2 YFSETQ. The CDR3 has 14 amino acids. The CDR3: CASSGTGSTDTQYF.

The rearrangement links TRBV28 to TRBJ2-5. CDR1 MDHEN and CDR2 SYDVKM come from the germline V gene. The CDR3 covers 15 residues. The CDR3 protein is CASSSSGEGSETQYF.

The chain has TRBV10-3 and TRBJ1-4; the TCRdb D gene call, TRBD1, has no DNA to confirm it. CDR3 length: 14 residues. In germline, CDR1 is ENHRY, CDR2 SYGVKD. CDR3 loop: CATRWDRGNEKLFF.

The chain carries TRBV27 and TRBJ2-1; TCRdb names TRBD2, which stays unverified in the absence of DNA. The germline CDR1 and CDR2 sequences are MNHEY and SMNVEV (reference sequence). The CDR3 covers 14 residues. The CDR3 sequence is CGTSGGAKDNEQFF.

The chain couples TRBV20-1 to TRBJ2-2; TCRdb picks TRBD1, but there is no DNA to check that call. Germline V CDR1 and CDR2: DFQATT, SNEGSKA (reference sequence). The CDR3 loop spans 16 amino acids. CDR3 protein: CSARDRARTNTGELFF.

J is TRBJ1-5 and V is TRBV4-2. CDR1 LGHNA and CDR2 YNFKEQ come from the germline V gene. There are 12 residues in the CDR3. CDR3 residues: CASSQDSQPQHF.

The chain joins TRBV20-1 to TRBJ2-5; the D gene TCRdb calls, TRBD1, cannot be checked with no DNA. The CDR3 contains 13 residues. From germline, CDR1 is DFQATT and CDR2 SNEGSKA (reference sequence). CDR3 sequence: CSAHRGFGETQYF.

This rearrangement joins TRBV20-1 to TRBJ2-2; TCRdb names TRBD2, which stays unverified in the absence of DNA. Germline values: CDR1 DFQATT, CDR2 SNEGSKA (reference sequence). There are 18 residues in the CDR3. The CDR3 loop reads CSARAGLAGTSGTGELFF.

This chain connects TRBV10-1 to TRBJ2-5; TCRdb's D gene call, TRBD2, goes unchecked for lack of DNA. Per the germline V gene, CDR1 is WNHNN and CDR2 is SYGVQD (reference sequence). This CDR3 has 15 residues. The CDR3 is CASEGGRERRETQYF.

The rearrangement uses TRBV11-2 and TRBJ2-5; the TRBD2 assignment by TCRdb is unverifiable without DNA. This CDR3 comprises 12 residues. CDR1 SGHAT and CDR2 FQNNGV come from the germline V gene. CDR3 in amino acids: CASMGLGKTQYF.

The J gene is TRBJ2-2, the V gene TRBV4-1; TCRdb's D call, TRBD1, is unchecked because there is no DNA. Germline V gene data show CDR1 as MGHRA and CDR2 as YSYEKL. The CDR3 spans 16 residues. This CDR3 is CASSPGTDGNTGELFF.

CDR3 loop: CSARRPRKPNEQFF. The chain has TRBV20-1 and TRBJ2-1. The germline CDR1 and CDR2 sequences are DFQATT and SNEGSKA (reference sequence). This CDR3 comprises 14 residues.

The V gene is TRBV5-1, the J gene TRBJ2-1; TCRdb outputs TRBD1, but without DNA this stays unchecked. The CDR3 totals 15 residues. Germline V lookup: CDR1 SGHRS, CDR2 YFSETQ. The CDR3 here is CASSGRGPAYNEQFF.